This T cell receptor (beta chain) appears in the sequencing data of a study of control samples from healthy donors and cancer patients. This table comes from immunoSEQ multiplex PCR, and its TCRdb copy is limited to in-frame clones, with some not included. The table has more than 95,000 clones, roughly 89% seen once. Trimming left V 1 base short and J 4 bases short, with 10 bases between. The CDR3 sequence is 13 residues long. The V gene's germline CDR1 is GTSNPN and CDR2 SVGIG (reference sequence). The specimen sequenced was PBMCs. V gene TRBV30 combines with J gene TRBJ1-1, with D hard to call. The sequence was obtained from a man in his sixties with lung cancer. The CDR3 DNA follows: TGTGCCTGGAGTGCTACAGTAGGCACTGAAGCTTTCTTT. It specifies CAWSATVGTEAFF.